The rows below give T cell receptor beta chains drawn from one sample of a study of shared clonotypes between healthy human individuals. Assay: immunoSEQ multiplex PCR; the TCRdb copy retains only in-frame clones and omits some. The sample holds hundreds of thousands of clones; about 74% are singletons and the top ten take about 9.4%. Sequenced: memory CD4+ T cells sorted from blood. The receptors were sampled from a young man in good health. Each CDR3 is given with its conserved first and last residue. Fields, in order: V gene, J gene, CDR3 protein.

v_gene: TRBV25-1
j_gene: TRBJ2-2
CDR3aa: CASSDLTKTNTGELFF

v_gene: TRBV5-1
j_gene: TRBJ2-3
CDR3aa: CASSVPGTSGGTDTQYF

v_gene: TRBV7-2
j_gene: TRBJ1-3
CDR3aa: CASSSYRGSGNTIYF

v_gene: TRBV19
j_gene: TRBJ2-7
CDR3aa: CASSPMGDSIHEQYF

v_gene: TRBV5-6
j_gene: TRBJ2-6
CDR3aa: CASRETGNSGANVLTF

v_gene: TRBV11-2
j_gene: TRBJ2-3
CDR3aa: CASSLGFASGTLSDTQYF

v_gene: TRBV4-1
j_gene: TRBJ1-2
CDR3aa: CASSQVGTGLIVDGYTF

v_gene: TRBV10-1
j_gene: TRBJ2-1
CDR3aa: CASSEILAGTNEQFF

v_gene: TRBV30
j_gene: TRBJ1-2
CDR3aa: CAWDSGVFISGGYTF

v_gene: TRBV2
j_gene: TRBJ2-1
CDR3aa: CASSDLLAFEQFF

v_gene: TRBV28
j_gene: TRBJ2-2
CDR3aa: CASSITGNTGELFF

v_gene: TRBV5-4
j_gene: TRBJ1-1
CDR3aa: CASSKEVGVMNTEAFF

v_gene: TRBV7-9
j_gene: TRBJ2-2
CDR3aa: CASSSWTILTVTGELFF

v_gene: TRBV4-2
j_gene: TRBJ2-2
CDR3aa: CASSQVGSGTITGELFF

v_gene: TRBV28
j_gene: TRBJ2-7
CDR3aa: CASSLYGTNYEQYF

v_gene: TRBV19
j_gene: TRBJ1-3
CDR3aa: CASRNSRGKASGNTIYF

v_gene: TRBV2
j_gene: TRBJ2-3
CDR3aa: CASGESTDTQYF

v_gene: TRBV7-9
j_gene: TRBJ2-1
CDR3aa: CASSFVNVAGEQFF

v_gene: TRBV20-1
j_gene: TRBJ2-7
CDR3aa: CSASGPYEQYF

v_gene: TRBV10-3
j_gene: TRBJ2-7
CDR3aa: CAISGGRGYEQYF

v_gene: TRBV7-8
j_gene: TRBJ2-7
CDR3aa: CASSLAGSGEQYF

v_gene: TRBV18
j_gene: TRBJ2-5
CDR3aa: CASSPPGLAETQYF

v_gene: TRBV5-1
j_gene: TRBJ2-1
CDR3aa: CASSLVLAGGSSYNEQFF

v_gene: TRBV11-1
j_gene: TRBJ2-3
CDR3aa: CASSLGRGAGDADTQYF

v_gene: TRBV10-2
j_gene: TRBJ2-7
CDR3aa: CASSEGQADTYEQYF

v_gene: TRBV5-1
j_gene: TRBJ2-3
CDR3aa: CASSRDSTDTQYF

v_gene: TRBV19
j_gene: TRBJ2-3
CDR3aa: CASSDRGRATDTQYF